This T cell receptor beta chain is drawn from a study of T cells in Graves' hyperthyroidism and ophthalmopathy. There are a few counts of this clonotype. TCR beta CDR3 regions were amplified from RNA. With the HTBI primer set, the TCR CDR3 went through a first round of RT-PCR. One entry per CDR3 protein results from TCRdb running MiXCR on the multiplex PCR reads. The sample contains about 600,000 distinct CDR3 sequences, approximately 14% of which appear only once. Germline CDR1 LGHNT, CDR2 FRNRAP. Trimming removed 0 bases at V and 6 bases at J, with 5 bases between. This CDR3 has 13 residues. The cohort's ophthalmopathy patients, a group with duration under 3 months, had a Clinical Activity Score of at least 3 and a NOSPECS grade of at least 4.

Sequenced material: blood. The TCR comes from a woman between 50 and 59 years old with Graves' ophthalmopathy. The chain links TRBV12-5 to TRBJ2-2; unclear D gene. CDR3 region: CASGLVSSGELFF. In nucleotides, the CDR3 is TGTGCTAGTGGTTTGGTGTCTTCCGGGGAGCTGTTTTTT.